The 3 T cell receptor beta chains below were found in one sample sequenced in a study of blood T cell repertoires in COVID-19. Clones were read by immunoSEQ multiplex PCR, and TCRdb kept only the in-frame ones, dropping some. The table lists about 180,000 clones, around 80% of them singletons, with about 12% in the top ten. Material for sequencing was peripheral blood. The receptors shown here come from a woman of 80 years or more with COVID-19, enrolled during active disease.

The chain is built from TRBV5-8 and TRBJ1-2; unclear D gene. Germline loops: CDR1 SGHTS, CDR2 YDEGEE. CDR3 length equals 14 residues. V was trimmed by 0 bases and J by 7 bases, leaving 13 bases between them. CDR3 in DNA: TGTGCCAGCAGCTTGGTCGGAGTACTGGGTGGCTACACCTTC. Translated, it gives CASSLVGVLGGYTF.

The chain couples TRBV6-6 to TRBJ1-1; weak D call: TRBD1 (5 bases). CDR3 length: 17 residues. The germline V gene has CDR1 MNHNY and CDR2 SVGAGI (reference sequence). Trimming cost V 5 bases and J 3 bases, with 22 bases left between them. CDR3 in amino acids: CASSQMFRVYDDTEAFF. CDR3 coding DNA: TGTGCCAGCAGTCAAATGTTCAGGGTTTATGACGACACTGAAGCTTTCTTT.

The V call is TRBV10-3, the J call TRBJ2-5; 10 bases are shared with TRBD2. The CDR3 is made up of 15 amino acids. V lost 6 bases, J lost 5 bases, and 9 bases stayed unmatched. Germline CDR1 reads ENHRY; CDR2 reads SYGVKD. The CDR3 DNA reads TGTGCCATCAGCCGAGCGGGGGGGCTGGGCGAGACCCAGTACTTC. This codes for CAISRAGGLGETQYF.